This paragraph covers one T cell receptor (beta chain) sequence. The entry originates in a study of T-cell memory formation after mild COVID-19. MiXCR, applied by TCRdb to the 5' RACE reads, yields one record per CDR3 protein. The sample yields roughly 110,000 distinct CDR3 sequences, 22% seen once. CDR3 length equals 14 residues. V was cut by 3 bases and J by 5 bases, with 14 bases left in between. From germline, CDR1 is DFQATT and CDR2 SNEGSKA (reference sequence). Sequenced: PBMCs or a T cell subset sorted from them (not recorded which). This chain uses TRBV20-1 with TRBJ1-5, with D unresolved. The receptor comes from a man younger than 35 who had mild COVID-19 (a few samples of this study predate the infection). Cell type and time point are not known. CDR3 DNA: TGCAGTGCTAGTGTAGATTCTGTGGATCAGCCCCAGCATTTT. Translating it yields CSASVDSVDQPQHF.